The clone carrying this T cell receptor (beta chain) occurred a few times. These data come from a study of beta chain features in type 1 diabetes. The authors reverse transcribed all of the isolated RNA, so sequencing captured expressed TCRB transcripts. The study sequenced naive, central memory and regulatory T cell samples to an average of about 4 million reads. The table came from immunoSEQ multiplex PCR; TCRdb's copy has only in-frame clones and leaves some out. Here the sample spans about 930,000 clones, roughly 15% being singletons. This TCR came from a woman between 18 and 29 years old in good health. Sequenced sample: naive CD4+ T cells from blood.

The CDR3 spells CASSPPSLRDGYTF. CDR3 DNA: TGTGCCAGCAGCCCGCCGTCCCTGAGAGATGGCTACACCTTC. The chain has TRBV9 and TRBJ1-2, with D hard to call. Trimming took 4 bases from V and 6 from J, leaving 16 bases between them. The CDR3 totals 14 residues. CDR1 and CDR2 from the germline V gene are SGDLS and YYNGEE. Supplemented by reference TRBV9 and TRBJ1-2, the full variable domain reads DSGVTQTPKHLITATGQRVTLRCSPRSGDLSVYWYQQSLDQGLQFLIQYYNGEERAKGNILERFSAQQFPDLHSELNLSSLELGDSALYFCASSPPSLRDGYTFGSGTRLTVV.